The rows below give T cell receptor beta chains drawn from one sample of a study of PD-1 blockade in classical Hodgkin lymphoma. The method was immunoSEQ multiplex PCR; TCRdb's version includes in-frame clones alone and lacks a portion of them. The data contain under 35,000 clones, around 68% of them singletons. Sequences were derived from peripheral blood mononuclear cells (PBMCs), sampled before the fourth cycle of nivolumab. The receptors stem from a human donor with classical Hodgkin lymphoma. Both conserved end residues are part of each CDR3. D genes are given only for firm matches. Clone size is shown for a subset of rows, as once, few, many or a class of expanded clone.

>TRBV7-9|-|TRBD2|TRBJ2-1
TGTGCCAGCAGCTCGACTAGCGGGAGATGGGAGCAGTTCTTC
CASSSTSGRWEQFF
>TRBV19|-|-|TRBJ2-5
TGTGCCAGTAGTATAGAAGTTCGTGAAACCCAGTACTTC
CASSIEVRETQYF
>TRBV4-2|-|-|TRBJ2-5
TGTGCCAGCAGCCAAGATCGACAGGAGAAGGAGACCCAGTACTTC
CASSQDRQEKETQYF
>TRBV7-9|few|TRBD1|TRBJ1-4
TGTGCCAGCAGATGGGGACAGGAGACAACTAATGAAAAACTGTTTTTT
CASRWGQETTNEKLFF
>TRBV4-2|-|-|TRBJ1-1
TGTGCCAGCAGCCAAGCGGCCGGGACGGGCACTGAAGCTTTCTTT
CASSQAAGTGTEAFF
>TRBV28|few|-|TRBJ2-3
TGTGCCAGCAGTCCCCCCGACAGCCCAGACGATACGCAGTATTTT
CASSPPDSPDDTQYF
>TRBV11-2|-|-|TRBJ2-2
TGTGCCAGCAGCCCGGACAATTCCGGCACCGGGGAGCTGTTTTTT
CASSPDNSGTGELFF
>TRBV4-3|few|-|TRBJ1-4
TGCGCCAGCAGCCAAGTGCCATCCTCAGCTGAAAAACTGTTTTTT
CASSQVPSSAEKLFF
>TRBV4-3|-|-|TRBJ2-1
TGCGCCAGCAGCCAAGATGAGGACCCGTCTTACAATGAGCAGTTCTTC
CASSQDEDPSYNEQFF
>TRBV4-3|few|-|TRBJ2-2
TGCGCCAGCAGCCAATCCGAGCCGCCCGACACCGGGGAGCTGTTTTTT
CASSQSEPPDTGELFF
>TRBV18|-|TRBD1|TRBJ1-5
TGTGCCAGCTCACCACTATCGAGGCAGGGGGATCAGCCCCAGCATTTT
CASSPLSRQGDQPQHF
>TRBV28|-|TRBD2|TRBJ2-7
TGTGCCAGCAGTAGAGGACTAGCGGGAGTACCCTACGAGCAGTACTTC
CASSRGLAGVPYEQYF
>TRBV5-1|-|TRBD1|TRBJ1-5
TGCGCCAGCAGCTTGGAGGGGGCGAGGAGCAATCAGCCCCAGCATTTT
CASSLEGARSNQPQHF
>TRBV7-3|once|-|TRBJ1-1
TGTGCCAGCAGCCCCCGGGGGGACACTGAAGCTTTCTTT
CASSPRGDTEAFF
>TRBV7-8|-|-|TRBJ2-5
TGTGCCAGCAGCTTAGAGGATCGACGGGAGACCCAGTACTTC
CASSLEDRRETQYF
>TRBV2|-|-|TRBJ2-1
TGTGCCAGCAGTGAATATGGTGAGCAGTTCTTC
CASSEYGEQFF
>TRBV9|-|-|TRBJ1-2
TGTGCCAGCAGGAATAGCGCTAACTATGGCTACACCTTC
CASRNSANYGYTF
>TRBV6-4|once|TRBD2|TRBJ2-1
TGTGCCAGCAGTGACTCGGGGTTAGCGGGGGGGCTGTATGAGCAGTTCTTC
CASSDSGLAGGLYEQFF
>TRBV7-2|-|TRBD2|TRBJ2-3
TGTGCCAGCCCCGGACTAGCGCGGCATTTT
CASPGLARHF
>TRBV5-6|few|-|TRBJ1-2
TGTGCCAGCAGCTTGGGCAGGAACTATGGCTACACCTTC
CASSLGRNYGYTF
>TRBV7-2|-|-|TRBJ2-3
TGTGCCAGCAGCTTATCTTTGGGAGGCAGCACAGATACGCAGTATTTT
CASSLSLGGSTDTQYF
>TRBV19|-|-|TRBJ1-1
TGTGCCAGTAGTATAGGGATCTGGATAAGGACAAACACTGAAGCTTTCTTT
CASSIGIWIRTNTEAFF
>TRBV7-3|-|TRBD2|TRBJ2-1
TGTGCCAGCAGCTACTTAGCGGGGTTGCCCTACAATGAGCAGTTCTTC
CASSYLAGLPYNEQFF
>TRBV11-1|-|-|TRBJ2-5
TGTGCCAGCAGCTTACGCCAGGAAATAGGCCAAGAGACCCAGTACTTC
CASSLRQEIGQETQYF
>TRBV28|-|-|TRBJ1-2
TGTGCCAGCAGAGTCCCGACAGGCCTGTCGTATGGCTACACCTTC
CASRVPTGLSYGYTF
>TRBV6-5|few|TRBD1|TRBJ1-1
TGTGCCAGCAGGGACAGGGGAGGTGGGTCCCCAGCTTTCTTT
CASRDRGGGSPAFF
>TRBV9|once|-|TRBJ2-3
TGTGCCAGCAGCGTAGGAGGGTGGGGCCCCGGTACGCAGTATTTT
CASSVGGWGPGTQYF
>TRBV4-3|-|-|TRBJ2-3
TGCGCCAGCAGCCAAGATCTGCTAGAGGGGACAGATACGCAGTATTTT
CASSQDLLEGTDTQYF
>TRBV28|-|-|TRBJ1-2
TGTGCCAGCAGCCAGACGCCGGGACTTCTCACCTTC
CASSQTPGLLTF
>TRBV28|-|-|TRBJ1-4
TGTGCCAGCAGCCTGCTTAGCGGGGGGCGGGGTGAAAAACTGTTTTTT
CASSLLSGGRGEKLFF
>TRBV10-3|-|TRBD1|TRBJ1-5
TGTGCCATCAGTGAAAAACAGGGGGAGAATCAGCCCCAGCATTTT
CAISEKQGENQPQHF
>TRBV21-1|-|-|TRBJ1-1
TGTGCCAAAGCCCCTAGACAGGGAGCTTTCTTT
CAKAPRQGAFF
>TRBV6-5|-|TRBD1|TRBJ1-5
TGTGCCAGCAGTTCCCGCGACAGGGGGGGCAATCAGCCCCAGCATTTT
CASSSRDRGGNQPQHF
>TRBV30|-|TRBD1|TRBJ1-2
TGTGCCTGGAGCGCCGGACAGGGAAACTATGGCTACACCTTC
CAWSAGQGNYGYTF
>TRBV7-2|-|-|TRBJ1-2
TGTGCCAGCAGCTTAGGTCAGGGGACGGGCTACACCTTC
CASSLGQGTGYTF
>TRBV9|-|TRBD1|TRBJ1-5
TGTGCCAGCAGCGCACAACAGGGGTTTAATCAGCCCCAGCATTTT
CASSAQQGFNQPQHF
>TRBV9|-|-|TRBJ2-3
TGTGCCAGCAGCGCGGGGACTCGGGCAGATACGCAGTATTTT
CASSAGTRADTQYF
>TRBV27|-|TRBD2|TRBJ2-7
TGTGCCAGCAGTTTATCTTCTAGCGGCTACTACGAGCAGTACTTC
CASSLSSSGYYEQYF
>TRBV2|-|-|TRBJ1-3
TGTGCCAGCAGTGAAGTAGCCGCGGGGCTTGGAAACACCATATATTTT
CASSEVAAGLGNTIYF
>TRBV30|-|-|TRBJ2-3
TGTGCCTGGACTGGGGGGAGCACAGATACGCAGTATTTT
CAWTGGSTDTQYF
>TRBV11-1|few|-|TRBJ2-6
TGTGCCAGCAGCTTTCGGCCCTCTGGGGCCAACGTCCTGACTTTC
CASSFRPSGANVLTF
>TRBV29-1|-|-|TRBJ1-5
TGCAGCGTGGTAGACAGCGGCAATCAGCCCCAGCATTTT
CSVVDSGNQPQHF
>TRBV6-5|-|-|TRBJ2-7
TGTGCCAGCAGTTACTCGACCTCCTACGAGCAGTACTTC
CASSYSTSYEQYF
>TRBV6-5|-|-|TRBJ2-2
TGTGCCAGCAGTTACTCGAAGGCCACCGGGGAGCTGTTTTTT
CASSYSKATGELFF
>TRBV9|-|-|TRBJ1-4
TGTGCCAGCAGCGTAGAGGTGGGGAGGGGTGAAAAACTGTTTTTT
CASSVEVGRGEKLFF
>TRBV7-2|-|-|TRBJ1-1
TGTGCCAGCAGCTTACCCATTATTGTTCCTGAAGCTTTCTTT
CASSLPIIVPEAFF
>TRBV30|-|-|TRBJ1-1
TGTGCCTGGAGTGTACAGTCTGAAGCTTTCTTT
CAWSVQSEAFF
>TRBV27|few|-|TRBJ2-3
TGTGCCAGCAGTTTATCTTCGCAGTATACGCAGTATTTT
CASSLSSQYTQYF
>TRBV19|-|TRBD1|TRBJ2-7
TGTGCCAGTAGTGACCGGGACAGCGACCCCTACGAGCAGTACTTC
CASSDRDSDPYEQYF
>TRBV29-1|few|-|TRBJ2-3
TGCAGCGCCACCTCGAGAGAGCCAGGACACACAGATACGCAGTATTTT
CSATSREPGHTDTQYF
>TRBV6-4|few|-|TRBJ2-6
TGTGCCAGCAGTGAGACGGACTCTGGGGCCAACGTCCTGACTTTC
CASSETDSGANVLTF
>TRBV4-3|-|-|TRBJ2-3
TGCGCCAGCAGCCAAGTTCAGGCTAGCACAGATACGCAGTATTTT
CASSQVQASTDTQYF
>TRBV5-1|-|-|TRBJ2-6
TGCGCCAGCAGCGCATACAGTGGGGTCCCTGGGGCCAACGTCCTGACTTTC
CASSAYSGVPGANVLTF
>TRBV28|-|-|TRBJ1-2
TGTGCCAGCTCCAAGGTAGAGTCCTATGGCTACACCTTC
CASSKVESYGYTF